This TCR beta chain originates from a study of T cells in Graves' hyperthyroidism and ophthalmopathy. Template material for amplifying TCR beta CDR3 regions consisted of RNA transcripts. Primed by the HTBI set, a first-round RT-PCR was run on the TCR CDR3. Via MiXCR, TCRdb re-called the multiplex PCR reads, giving one row per CDR3 protein. This sample has 470,000 or so distinct CDR3 sequences, with about a fifth found just once. Each diagnosis was grounded in clinical symptoms, serum thyroxine and TRAb, thyroid ultrasound, and orbital computed tomography. This clonotype was observed many times. Germline V gene data show CDR1 as MNHNS and CDR2 as SASEGT. Trimming stripped 6 bases from V and 4 bases from J, with 9 bases between. This CDR3 is 12 amino acids long.

The chain uses TRBV6-1 and TRBJ2-5; TRBD2 is a possible D gene (6 bases). The specimen was blood. The receptor comes from a man younger than 35 with Graves' hyperthyroidism. CDR3 sequence: CASSGTGETQYF. CDR3 in DNA: TGTGCCAGCAGCGGGACTGGAGAGACCCAGTACTTC.